Below, 22 T cell receptor beta chains from the same sample are listed, as sequenced in a study of cytomegalovirus exposure and HLA in healthy donors. This PCR relied on a set of 60 Vbeta primers and 13 Jbeta primers. Using immunoSEQ multiplex PCR, the repertoire was profiled, and TCRdb retains in-frame clones only, with some absent. This sample carries around 190,000 clones, around 85% of them seen once, and the ten largest clones take 2.3%. Input material: PBMCs. The origin of the receptors is a woman in her forties or fifties in good health and CMV-seronegative.

This chain connects TRBV7-2 to TRBJ2-1; weak D call: TRBD2 (5 bases). Germline CDR1 is SGHTA and CDR2 is FQGNSA. The germline V and J ends were trimmed by 6 bases and 8 bases, with 14 bases remaining between them. The CDR3 contains 13 residues. The CDR3 DNA sequence: TGTGCCAGCAGATCGACTATTACCGATGAGCAGTTCTTC. It codes for CASRSTITDEQFF.

V and J are TRBV5-1 and TRBJ2-2, with 8 bases matching TRBD1. CDR3 length: 17 amino acids. The V segment lost 4 bases and the J segment 6 bases; nucleotides outside the gene matches: 14. Germline CDR1 and CDR2: SGHRS and YFSETQ. This CDR3 reads CASSPGQGLLVAGELFF. The CDR3 region has the DNA TGCGCCAGCAGCCCCGGACAGGGCCTCTTAGTGGCCGGGGAGCTGTTTTTT.

This clone was observed a few times. The chain combines TRBV30 with TRBJ1-5; the D is unclear. The germline V and J ends were trimmed by 8 bases and 7 bases, with 18 bases remaining between them. CDR1 GTSNPN and CDR2 SVGIG come from the germline V gene (reference sequence). CDR3 size: 13 residues. CDR3 in DNA: TGTGCCGCAGGAGGAAAGAACGGGCAGCCCCAGCATTTT. Protein sequence: CAAGGKNGQPQHF. The full variable domain, its missing parts supplied by reference TRBV30 and TRBJ1-5, is SQTIHQWPATLVQPVGSPLSLECTVEGTSNPNLYWYRQAAGRGLQLLFYSVGIGQISSEVPQNLSASRPQDRQFILSSKKLLLSDSGFYLCAAGGKNGQPQHFGDGTRLSIL.

This sequence joins TRBV30 and TRBJ1-2, with D tentatively TRBD1 (5 bases). V lost 2 bases, J lost 9 bases, and 13 bases lay in between. Germline V gene data show CDR1 as GTSNPN and CDR2 as SVGIG (reference sequence). The CDR3 runs 12 residues. The CDR3 loop is CAWSRTSGSYTF. For the CDR3, the DNA is TGTGCCTGGAGTAGGACATCCGGCAGCTACACCTTC.

V and J are TRBV28 and TRBJ2-7, with D possibly matching TRBD2 (7 bases). V was trimmed by 9 bases and J by 6 bases, leaving 12 bases between them. Germline V gives CDR1 MDHEN, CDR2 SYDVKM. This CDR3 is built from 11 residues. The CDR3 region is CARTGRGEQYF. DNA of the CDR3: TGTGCCAGAACAGGGAGGGGCGAGCAGTACTTC.

The chain carries TRBV2 and TRBJ2-6, with 8 nucleotides matching TRBD1. V shed 5 bases, J shed 7 bases, and the junction held 7 bases outside the gene matches. The CDR3 contains 15 residues. Germline loops: CDR1 SNHLY, CDR2 FYNNEI. The CDR3 DNA reads as TGTGCCAGCAGTCCCGAAGGGACAGGTGCCAACGTCCTGACTTTC. Protein sequence: CASSPEGTGANVLTF.

The chain has TRBV5-4 and TRBJ2-3; 10 bases match TRBD2. V shed 2 bases, J shed 3 bases, and the junction held 15 bases outside the gene matches. The CDR3 spans 19 residues. From germline, CDR1 is SGHNT and CDR2 YYREEE (reference sequence). DNA for the CDR3: TGTGCCAGCAGCTTCCCCTCCCTAGCGGGAGTAACTGTGACAGATACGCAGTATTTT. This codes for CASSFPSLAGVTVTDTQYF.

The count of this clone is one. This chain uses TRBV13 with TRBJ1-2; 9 bases map to TRBD1. This CDR3 has 15 residues. V was pared by 4 bases and J by 5 bases, with 8 bases of the junction left unmatched. The germline V gene encodes CDR1 PRHDT and CDR2 FYEKMQ (reference sequence). The CDR3: CASSSRDRAGYGYTF. CDR3 bases: TGTGCCAGCAGCTCCCGGGACAGGGCGGGGTATGGCTACACCTTC.

The rearrangement uses TRBV15 and TRBJ2-2; 7 nucleotides agree with TRBD1. CDR1 is LNHNV, CDR2 YYDKDF, per germline (reference sequence). The CDR3 runs 17 residues. The V gene end was trimmed by 4 bases and the J gene end by 5 bases; junction bases not matched to a gene: 13. The CDR3 loop reads CATSNPSSQGLTGELFF. The CDR3 coding sequence is TGTGCCACCAGCAATCCGAGCTCACAGGGGTTAACCGGGGAGCTGTTTTTT.

The gene calls are TRBV5-1 and TRBJ2-5, with 7 bases identical to TRBD2. Germline loops: CDR1 SGHRS, CDR2 YFSETQ. V dropped 4 bases and J dropped 6; count of bases not matched to a gene: 15. This CDR3 has 16 residues. CDR3 amino acids: CASSERRERVAKTQYF. The CDR3 DNA is TGCGCCAGCAGCGAGCGGCGGGAGAGGGTAGCTAAGACCCAGTACTTC.

The chain couples TRBV27 to TRBJ2-1, with a tentative D call TRBD2 (5 bases). V lost 0 bases to trimming and J lost 7 bases, with 10 bases between them. CDR3 length equals 14 residues. From germline, CDR1 is MNHEY and CDR2 SMNVEV (reference sequence). Written as DNA, the CDR3 is TGTGCCAGCAGTTTATCAGGATCGGGGAATGAGCAGTTCTTC. Residues: CASSLSGSGNEQFF.

This sequence joins TRBV14 and TRBJ2-5; possible D gene TRBD2, 6 bases. Between the trimmed V and J ends, which lost 5 bases and 1 base, there was a span of 8 bases. This CDR3 contains 13 residues. CDR1 is SGHDN and CDR2 is FVKESK in the germline V gene. The CDR3 spells CASSARGQETQYF. Written as DNA, the CDR3 is TGTGCCAGCAGCGCGCGGGGCCAAGAGACCCAGTACTTC.

V is TRBV9 and J is TRBJ2-5; D might be TRBD2 (5 bases). The germline V gene encodes CDR1 SGDLS and CDR2 YYNGEE. The CDR3 is 13 residues long. The V and J ends lost 4 bases and 4 bases respectively, with 11 bases between them. The CDR3 here is CASSLHRGETQYF. For the CDR3, the DNA is TGTGCCAGCAGCCTCCACCGGGGAGAGACCCAGTACTTC.

The chain employs TRBV9 and TRBJ2-7, with 7 nucleotides matching TRBD1. Germline-derived CDR1 and CDR2 are SGDLS and YYNGEE. There are 14 residues in the CDR3. V gave up 2 bases and J gave up 4 bases; unmatched junction bases: 6. CDR3 DNA sequence: TGTGCCAGCAGCGTCCGAAAGGGACAGTACGAGCAGTACTTC. Protein: CASSVRKGQYEQYF.

This clone came up once. CDR3 bases: TGTGCCAGCTCGGTGGGACTATTGGATACGCAGTATTTT. This translates into CASSVGLLDTQYF. The gene calls are TRBV18 and TRBJ2-3, with 7 bases fitting TRBD2. Trimming took 6 bases from V and 6 from J; bases not matched to a gene: 6. The CDR3 sequence is 13 residues long. CDR1 is KGHSH and CDR2 is LQKENI in the germline V gene.

This chain joins TRBV4-1 and TRBJ2-5, with 7 bases identical to TRBD1. Matching the DNA end better, TRBJ2-7 makes the J call doubtful. Germline V gene data show CDR1 as MGHRA and CDR2 as YSYEKL. This CDR3 comprises 16 residues. The CDR3 DNA reads TGCGCCAGCAGCCAATGGGACAGCCCTCTCTCCTACGAGCAGTACTTC. It translates to CASSQWDSPLSYEQYF.

This rearrangement joins TRBV18 to TRBJ2-7; TRBD1 matches 9 bases. This CDR3 is 14 amino acids long. Trimming cost V 4 bases and J 4 bases; bases outside gene matches: 5. CDR1 is KGHSH and CDR2 is LQKENI in the germline V gene. The DNA of the CDR3 is TGTGCCAGCTCACTGGGCGGGACAGGGTACGAGCAGTACTTC. It encodes CASSLGGTGYEQYF.

The chain uses TRBV7-9 and TRBJ1-5; D remains ambiguous. Per germline, CDR1 SEHNR and CDR2 FQNEAQ (reference sequence). The CDR3 totals 14 residues. The ends were cut back, 1 base at V and 3 bases at J, with 7 bases in the middle. The CDR3 nucleotides read TGTGCCAGCAGCTTAGGGGCGTACAATCAGCCCCAGCATTTT. Translated: CASSLGAYNQPQHF.

CDR3 bases: TGTGCCAGCTCACTACTTGGTAGCGGGAGAGGCAACGAGCAGTACTTC. This codes for CASSLLGSGRGNEQYF. V usage is TRBV18 and J usage is TRBJ2-7; 9 positions agree with TRBD2. There are 16 residues in the CDR3. The ends lost 4 bases at V and 5 bases at J; junction bases unmatched: 12. Germline V gives CDR1 KGHSH, CDR2 LQKENI.

The chain links TRBV28 to TRBJ1-5, with 7 positions matching TRBD1. The CDR3 loop spans 16 amino acids. The germline CDR1 and CDR2 sequences are MDHEN and SYDVKM. V was clipped by 5 bases and J by 7 bases; unmatched bases: 14. Here the CDR3 DNA reads TGTGCCAGCAGTATTATGGCAGGGGGACGGCGCCAGCCCCAGCATTTT. Translated, it gives CASSIMAGGRRQPQHF.

The rearrangement links TRBV18 to TRBJ1-5; tentative D call: TRBD1 (5 bases). The germline V gene encodes CDR1 KGHSH and CDR2 LQKENI. The CDR3 is 14 amino acids. V lost 3 bases and J 0 bases, leaving 6 bases between the germline ends. CDR3 bases: TGTGCCAGCTCACCGGGACTTAGCAATCAGCCCCAGCATTTT. Its protein is CASSPGLSNQPQHF.

The V and J genes are TRBV9 and TRBJ2-1, with a weak D call TRBD1 (5 bases). In germline, CDR1 is SGDLS, CDR2 YYNGEE. There are 14 residues in the CDR3. The V and J ends lost 0 bases and 5 bases respectively, with 9 bases between them. The CDR3: CASSVGGSNNEQFF. The CDR3 bases are TGTGCCAGCAGCGTAGGGGGCAGTAACAATGAGCAGTTCTTC.